This TCR beta chain is from a study of blood T cell repertoires in COVID-19. In the study overall: Material from acute and convalescent COVID-19 was sourced from the United States, Italy and Spain. The analysed material was cDNA or gDNA that came from T cells, B-cell-depleted T cells, or PBMCs.

This clone was detected once. Original data processing: Amplification of reference gene primers was used by the study to estimate nucleated cell counts. Clones were sequenced by immunoSEQ multiplex PCR, and TCRdb holds only the in-frame ones, with some missing. The V and J calls and clone size come from that table; D and trimming were worked out from the DNA. The sample holds approximately 110,000 clones, about three quarters seen once. The CDR3 contains 14 residues. V lost 4 bases and J 5 bases, leaving 15 bases between the germline ends. The V gene's germline CDR1 is LGHNA and CDR2 YSLEER. Sequenced material: peripheral blood. The gene calls are TRBV4-3 and TRBJ2-7; tentative D call: TRBD2 (6 bases). This receptor was identified in a human donor in a cohort sampled during active or convalescent COVID-19. CDR3: CASSRGTPGDEQYF. DNA for the CDR3: TGCGCCAGCAGCCGCGGGACCCCAGGCGACGAGCAGTACTTC.